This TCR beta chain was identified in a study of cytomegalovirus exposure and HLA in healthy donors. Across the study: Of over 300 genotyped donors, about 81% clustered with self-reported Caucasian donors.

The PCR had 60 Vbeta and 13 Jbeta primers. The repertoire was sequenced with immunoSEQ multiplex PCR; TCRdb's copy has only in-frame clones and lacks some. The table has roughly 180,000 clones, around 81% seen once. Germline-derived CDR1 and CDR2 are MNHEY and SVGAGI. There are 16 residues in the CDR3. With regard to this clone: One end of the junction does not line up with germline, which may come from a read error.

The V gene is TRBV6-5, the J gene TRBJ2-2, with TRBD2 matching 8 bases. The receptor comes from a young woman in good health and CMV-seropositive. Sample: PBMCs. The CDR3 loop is CASRYDGGGDTGELLF. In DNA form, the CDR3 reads TGTGCCAGCAGATACGACGGGGGGGGTGACACCGGGGAGCTGCTTTTT.